Ten or more counts support the clone carrying this T cell receptor (beta chain). The target antigen is unknown. Read coverage stops 3 residues before the CDR3 terminus; the germline J gene supplies the remainder. This record comes from a study of T cell clonality in common variable immunodeficiency. Study-wide findings and caveats: Common variable immunodeficiency TCR beta sequences reportedly had fewer deletions and N-nucleotide insertions.

Measured with immunoSEQ multiplex PCR; TCRdb has only the in-frame clones, and not every one. Observed in the sample are about 34,000 clones, none of them singletons. Germline CDR1 and CDR2: MDHEN and SYDVKM. This CDR3 is built from 15 residues. V lost 7 bases and J lost 2, with 12 bases in between. The sequencing sample was made of peripheral blood mononuclear cells. This clonotype originated in a human donor with common variable immunodeficiency. This sequence joins TRBV28 and TRBJ2-6, with a possible D match to TRBD2 (5 bases). The CDR3 reads CASNGGGTGANVLTF. Incomplete CDR3 DNA: TGTGCCAGCAACGGCGGAGGTACTGGGGCCAACGTC. The entire variable domain, with the rest obtained from reference TRBV28 and TRBJ2-6, is as follows: DVKVTQSSRYLVKRTGEKVFLECVQDMDHENMFWYRQDPGLGLRLIYFSYDVKMKEKGDIPEGYSVSREKKERFSLILESASTNQTSMYLCASNGGGTGANVLTFGAGSRLTVL.